The text below deals with one TCR beta chain. The antigen remains undetermined. This record comes from a study of T cell responses to AZD1222 COVID-19 vaccine. Per the germline V gene, CDR1 is PRHDT and CDR2 is FYEKMQ (reference sequence). V lost 0 bases, J lost 6 bases, and 3 bases lay in between. This CDR3 comprises 12 residues. General study findings and limits: The repertoires were collected only after the peak T cell response. Spike-specific TCR breadth and depth both grew after two AZD1222 doses.

The data were produced by immunoSEQ multiplex PCR, yet TCRdb's version contains in-frame clones alone and is incomplete. The table lists 140,000 to 150,000 clones, roughly nine tenths of them singletons. Pooling of second doses given at about 4 or about 12 weeks was done. J is TRBJ2-1 and V is TRBV13; no reliable D call. The sequences come from peripheral blood, collected 28 days after the second AZD1222 dose. The source is an adult who received the AZD1222 COVID-19 vaccine. In DNA, the CDR3 is TGTGCCAGCAGCTTAGGTCTCAATGAGCAGTTCTTC. This encodes CASSLGLNEQFF.